This TCR beta chain was recovered during a study of radiotherapy plus CTLA-4 blockade in lung cancer. Study overall: Objective responses were seen in over 15% of patients, disease control in about 30%.

Study-wide points: In blood, tumor-derived TCR clones expanded after radiotherapy plus ipilimumab. The best predictor of response was reported to be early blood T cell clone dynamics, with interferon-beta.

Clones were read by immunoSEQ multiplex PCR, and TCRdb kept only the in-frame ones, dropping some. The repertoire has around 37,000 clones, about four fifths of them found once; the top ten carry approximately 14%. From germline, CDR1 is SEHNR and CDR2 FQNEAQ (reference sequence). CDR3 length equals 13 residues. Trimming stripped 5 bases from V and 5 bases from J, with 13 bases between. The study gave focal radiation plus ipilimumab CTLA-4 blockade to patients with chemo-refractory metastatic non-small-cell lung cancer. Note on this clone: The antigen remains undetermined.

The V and J genes are TRBV7-9 and TRBJ2-7; D not resolved. This sample comprised peripheral blood, obtained from a patient treated with radiotherapy plus ipilimumab. This clonotype was obtained from a human donor with non-small cell lung cancer that progressed on radiotherapy plus ipilimumab. The CDR3 DNA reads TGTGCCAGCAGCCGCGACTCTCCCCACGAGCAGTACTTC. Its translation is CASSRDSPHEQYF.